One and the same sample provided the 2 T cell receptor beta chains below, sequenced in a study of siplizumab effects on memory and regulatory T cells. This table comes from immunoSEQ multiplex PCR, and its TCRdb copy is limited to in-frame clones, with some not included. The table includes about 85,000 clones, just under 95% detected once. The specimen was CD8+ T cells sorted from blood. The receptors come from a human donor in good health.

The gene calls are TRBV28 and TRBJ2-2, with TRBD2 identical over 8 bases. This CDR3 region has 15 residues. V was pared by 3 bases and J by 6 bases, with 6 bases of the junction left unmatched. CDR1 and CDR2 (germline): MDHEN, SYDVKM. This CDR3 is CASSLRREVAGELFF. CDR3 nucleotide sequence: TGTGCCAGCAGTTTGAGGCGGGAGGTCGCCGGGGAGCTGTTTTTT.

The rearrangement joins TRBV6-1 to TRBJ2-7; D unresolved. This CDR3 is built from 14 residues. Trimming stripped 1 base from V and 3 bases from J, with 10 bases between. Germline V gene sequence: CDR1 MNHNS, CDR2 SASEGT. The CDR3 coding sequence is TGTGCCAGCAGTGAAGTGGGGTCCAACTACGAGCAGTACTTC. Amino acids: CASSEVGSNYEQYF.